This passage covers 16 T cell receptor beta chains from one sample sequenced in a study of shared clonotypes between healthy human individuals (dated by TCRdb to between 2020 and 2021). The method behind the library was the immunoSEQ multiplex PCR assay. What TCRdb holds here is the immuneACCESS table cut down to in-frame rearrangements. Part of the clones is not present; checked against another copy, under half of the missing clones reflect an unresolved V gene, and the others are unexplained. In all, the sample holds 1 million to 1.2 million clones, and roughly 77% of those were seen once. About 0.89% of the sample belongs to the ten largest clones. Specimen: memory CD4+ T cells from PBMCs. The meaning of the sample's cell subset or site label: CD45RA-negative fraction. The source is a man younger than 35 in good health. Some clones in this sample may be carry-over from other donors' samples.

V gene TRBV5-1 combines with J gene TRBJ2-5; TRBD2 matches 8 bases. CDR1 SGHRS and CDR2 YFSETQ come from the germline V gene. With 0 bases clipped from V and 5 bases from J, the junction kept 0 bases outside the gene matches. CDR3 length: 13 residues. CDR3 sequence: CASSLGLAETQYF. The CDR3 region has the DNA TGCGCCAGCAGCTTGGGACTAGCGGAGACCCAGTACTTC.

The rearrangement joins TRBV6-1 to TRBJ2-1, with TRBD2 as a possible D gene (5 bases). The germline gives CDR1 MNHNS, CDR2 SASEGT. V lost 1 base, J lost 10 bases, and 14 bases lay in between. The CDR3 extends over 14 amino acids. CDR3: CASSEVVRSGEQFF. The CDR3, as DNA: TGTGCCAGCAGTGAAGTCGTCCGGTCGGGGGAGCAGTTCTTC.

The sample holds one count of this clone. The gene calls are TRBV9 and TRBJ2-3; maybe TRBD2 (9 bases). The germline V gene encodes CDR1 SGDLS and CDR2 YYNGEE. V lost 0 bases to trimming and J lost 2 bases, with 19 bases between them. The CDR3 consists of 18 residues. CDR3 DNA: TGTGCCAGCAGCGTAGGGGCTAGCGGGACAGGACTCACAGATACGCAGTATTTT. Translating it yields CASSVGASGTGLTDTQYF.

In its sample, this clone was seen once. Distinct nucleotide sequences in the sample also encode this CDR3. This chain joins TRBV9 and TRBJ2-7; D gene unclear. CDR1 is SGDLS and CDR2 is YYNGEE in the germline V gene. V dropped 0 bases and J dropped 3 bases, with 10 bases sitting between them. CDR3 size: 14 residues. CDR3 sequence reads: CASSVGGPDYEQYF. In DNA, the CDR3 is TGTGCCAGCAGCGTAGGAGGACCTGACTACGAGCAGTACTTC.

The J gene is TRBJ2-7, the V gene TRBV28; D is unresolved. Germline CDR1 reads MDHEN; CDR2 reads SYDVKM. The CDR3 sequence is 13 residues long. The ends were cut back, 2 bases at V and 6 bases at J, with 11 bases in the middle. CDR3 sequence: CASSLVDSREQYF. Here the CDR3 DNA reads TGTGCCAGCAGTTTAGTGGATTCTCGCGAGCAGTACTTC.

The rearrangement joins TRBV6-6 to TRBJ1-2; D uncertain. The CDR3 totals 14 residues. V was cut by 6 bases and J by 4 bases, with 15 bases left in between. Germline V gene data show CDR1 as MNHNY and CDR2 as SVGAGI (reference sequence). CDR3 sequence: CASRLRSRGYGYTF. In DNA, the CDR3 is TGTGCCAGCAGGCTACGCTCTCGGGGCTATGGCTACACCTTC.

This clone was recorded only once. CDR3 sequence (DNA): TGTGCCAGCAGCTTAGAGGCCAGAAGAAACACCATATATTTT. It specifies CASSLEARRNTIYF. V gene TRBV7-9 combines with J gene TRBJ1-3; D is unresolved. The CDR3 has 14 amino acids. Germline CDR1 SEHNR, CDR2 FQNEAQ (reference sequence). The ends were cut back, 1 base at V and 5 bases at J, with 9 bases in the middle.

This clone has just a few counts. V and J are TRBV27 and TRBJ2-3; 9 bases fit TRBD2. The junction had 12 bases not matched to a gene; V was cut back by 5 bases and J by 6 bases. Germline CDR1 MNHEY, CDR2 SMNVEV (reference sequence). The CDR3 consists of 16 residues. As DNA, the CDR3 is TGTGCCAGCAGTCCGTCGCCCGGGACTAGCAGGGATACGCAGTATTTT. It specifies CASSPSPGTSRDTQYF.

This chain links TRBV5-1 with TRBJ1-2, with a possible D match to TRBD1 (5 bases). Trimming took 0 bases from V and 3 from J, leaving 15 bases between them. Germline CDR1 and CDR2: SGHRS and YFSETQ. This CDR3 is 16 amino acids long. CDR3 in DNA: TGCGCCAGCAGCTTGGCCCAGTGGGGCTGGGACTATGGCTACACCTTC. Its translation is CASSLAQWGWDYGYTF.

This chain uses TRBV2 with TRBJ2-6; D remains unclear. With 6 bases removed from V and 1 base from J, the gap between germline ends came to 7 bases. The CDR3 length is 14 residues. The germline V gene encodes CDR1 SNHLY and CDR2 FYNNEI. Here the CDR3 reads CASRLGSGANVLTF. Here the CDR3 DNA reads TGTGCCAGCAGACTGGGGTCTGGGGCCAACGTCCTGACTTTC. The full variable domain, completed using reference TRBV2 and TRBJ2-6, is EPEVTQTPSHQVTQMGQEVILRCVPISNHLYFYWYRQILGQKVEFLVSFYNNEISEKSEIFDDQFSVERPDGSNFTLKIRSTKLEDSAMYFCASRLGSGANVLTFGAGSRLTVL.

This clone was counted only a few times. The rearrangement links TRBV19 to TRBJ2-1; the D gene is possibly TRBD1 (5 bases). CDR1 is LNHDA and CDR2 is SQIVND in the germline V gene (reference sequence). There are 17 residues in the CDR3. The V end was cut by 7 bases, the J end by 4 bases, with 23 bases between. CDR3 nucleotides: TGTGCCAGTAAGAGACGTAGTGGCGGACAACTATACAATGAGCAGTTCTTC. Translated, it gives CASKRRSGGQLYNEQFF.

This clone was picked up a small number of times. The V call is TRBV7-2, the J call TRBJ2-6; D may match TRBD1 or TRBD2 (5 bases each). V lost 5 bases and J 0 bases, leaving 14 bases between the germline ends. The CDR3 totals 17 residues. Germline CDR1 and CDR2: SGHTA and FQGNSA. The CDR3 DNA reads TGTGCCAGCAGCCAACCGGGACGTCTCTCTGGGGCCAACGTCCTGACTTTC. Protein: CASSQPGRLSGANVLTF. The whole variable domain, filled in from reference TRBV7-2 and TRBJ2-6, reads GAGVSQSPSNKVTEKGKDVELRCDPISGHTALYWYRQSLGQGLEFLIYFQGNSAPDKSGLPSDRFSAERTGGSVSTLTIQRTQQEDSAVYLCASSQPGRLSGANVLTFGAGSRLTVL.

The genes are TRBV21-1 and TRBJ2-1; whether TRBD2, the table's D call, matches the DNA was not checked. TRBV21-1 is labeled a pseudogene. The CDR3 totals 16 residues. Here the CDR3 reads CASSFVWTSGLYEQFF. CDR3 nucleotide sequence: TGTGCCAGCAGCTTCGTGTGGACTAGCGGACTCTATGAGCAGTTCTTC.

V is TRBV6-6 and J is TRBJ2-3, with 7 bases lining up with TRBD2. The V gene's germline CDR1 is MNHNY and CDR2 SVGAGI (reference sequence). Trimming at V came to 7 bases and at J to 2 bases, leaving 6 bases not matched to a gene. The CDR3 consists of 14 residues. The DNA for the CDR3 is TGTGCCAGCACCCGGGGGGTCCCCACAGATACGCAGTATTTT. It translates to CASTRGVPTDTQYF.

V gene TRBV5-8 combines with J gene TRBJ1-1; D perhaps matches TRBD1 (5 bases). Per germline, CDR1 SGHTS and CDR2 YDEGEE. Trimming took off 1 base at V and 5 bases at J, with 15 bases between the two ends. This CDR3 is 15 amino acids long. CDR3 nucleotides: TGTGCCAGCAGCTTGCGATGGGGACGGGGAACTGAAGCTTTCTTT. It yields the protein CASSLRWGRGTEAFF.

The CDR3 DNA is TGTGCCAGCAGCGTATTACCAGCGGGAGCCTACAATGAGCAGTTCTTC. It yields the protein CASSVLPAGAYNEQFF. The chain is built from TRBV9 and TRBJ2-1; TRBD2 aligns across 8 bases. This CDR3 region has 16 residues. The V gene end was trimmed by 1 base and the J gene end by 2 bases; junction bases not matched to a gene: 5. Per germline, CDR1 SGDLS and CDR2 YYNGEE.